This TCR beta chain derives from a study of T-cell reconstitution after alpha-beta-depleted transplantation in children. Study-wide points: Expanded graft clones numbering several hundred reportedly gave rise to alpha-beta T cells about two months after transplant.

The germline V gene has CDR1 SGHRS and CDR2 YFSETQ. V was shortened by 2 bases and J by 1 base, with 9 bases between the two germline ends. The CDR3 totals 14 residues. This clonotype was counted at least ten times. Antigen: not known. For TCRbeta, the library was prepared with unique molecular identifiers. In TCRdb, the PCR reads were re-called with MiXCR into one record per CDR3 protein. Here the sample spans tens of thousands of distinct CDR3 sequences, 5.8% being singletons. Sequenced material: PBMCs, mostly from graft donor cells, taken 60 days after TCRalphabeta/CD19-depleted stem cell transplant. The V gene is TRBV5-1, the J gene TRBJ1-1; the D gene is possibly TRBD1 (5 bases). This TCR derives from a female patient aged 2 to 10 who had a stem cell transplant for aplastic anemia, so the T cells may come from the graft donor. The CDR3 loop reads CASSLGDGNTEAFF. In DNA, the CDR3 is TGCGCCAGCAGCTTAGGGGACGGGAACACTGAAGCTTTCTTT.